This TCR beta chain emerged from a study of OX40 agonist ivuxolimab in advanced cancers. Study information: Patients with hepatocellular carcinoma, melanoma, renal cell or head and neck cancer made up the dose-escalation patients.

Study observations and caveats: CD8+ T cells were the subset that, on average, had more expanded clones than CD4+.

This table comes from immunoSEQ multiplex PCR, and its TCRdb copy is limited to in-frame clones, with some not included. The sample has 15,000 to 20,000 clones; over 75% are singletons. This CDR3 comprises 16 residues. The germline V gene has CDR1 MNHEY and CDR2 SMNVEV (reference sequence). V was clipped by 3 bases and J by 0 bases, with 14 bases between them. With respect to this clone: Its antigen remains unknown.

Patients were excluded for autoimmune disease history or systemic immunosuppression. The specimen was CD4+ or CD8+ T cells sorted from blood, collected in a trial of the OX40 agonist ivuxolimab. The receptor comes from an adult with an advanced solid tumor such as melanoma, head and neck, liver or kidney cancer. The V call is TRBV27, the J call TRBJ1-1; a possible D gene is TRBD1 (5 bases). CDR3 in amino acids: CASSLAGRYMNTEAFF. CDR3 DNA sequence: TGTGCCAGCAGTTTGGCAGGGCGTTATATGAACACTGAAGCTTTCTTT.